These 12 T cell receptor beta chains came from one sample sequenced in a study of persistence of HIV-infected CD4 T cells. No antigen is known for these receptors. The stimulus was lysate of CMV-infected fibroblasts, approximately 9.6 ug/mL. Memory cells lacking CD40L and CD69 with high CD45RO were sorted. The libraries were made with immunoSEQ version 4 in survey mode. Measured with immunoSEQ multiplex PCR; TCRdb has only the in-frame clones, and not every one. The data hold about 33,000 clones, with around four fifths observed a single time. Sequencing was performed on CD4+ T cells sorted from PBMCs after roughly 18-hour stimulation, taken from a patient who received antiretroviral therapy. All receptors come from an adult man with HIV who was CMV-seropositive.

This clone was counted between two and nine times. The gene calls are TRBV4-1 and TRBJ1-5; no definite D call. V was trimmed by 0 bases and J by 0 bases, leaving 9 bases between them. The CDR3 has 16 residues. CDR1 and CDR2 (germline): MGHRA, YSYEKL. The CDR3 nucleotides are TGCGCCAGCAGCCAAGATCCCGGGAATAGCAATCAGCCCCAGCATTTT. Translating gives CASSQDPGNSNQPQHF.

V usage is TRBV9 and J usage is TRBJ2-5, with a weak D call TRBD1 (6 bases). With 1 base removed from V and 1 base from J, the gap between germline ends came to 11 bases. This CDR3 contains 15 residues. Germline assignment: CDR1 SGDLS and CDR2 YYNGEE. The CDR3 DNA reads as TGTGCCAGCAGCGTAACTTCGGACAGCCAAGAGACCCAGTACTTC. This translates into CASSVTSDSQETQYF.

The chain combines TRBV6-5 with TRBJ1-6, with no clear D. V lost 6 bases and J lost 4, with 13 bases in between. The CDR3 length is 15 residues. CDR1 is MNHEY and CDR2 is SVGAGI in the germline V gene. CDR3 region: CASSLREFYNSPLHF. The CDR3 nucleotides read TGTGCCAGCAGCTTGAGGGAATTTTATAATTCACCCCTCCACTTT.

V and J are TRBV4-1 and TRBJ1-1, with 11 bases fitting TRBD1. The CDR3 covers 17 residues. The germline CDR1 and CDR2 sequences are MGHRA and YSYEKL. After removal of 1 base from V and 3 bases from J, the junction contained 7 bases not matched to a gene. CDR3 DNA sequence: TGCGCCAGCAGCCAAGGGACAGGGGGCGCGTTGGACACTGAAGCTTTCTTT. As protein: CASSQGTGGALDTEAFF.

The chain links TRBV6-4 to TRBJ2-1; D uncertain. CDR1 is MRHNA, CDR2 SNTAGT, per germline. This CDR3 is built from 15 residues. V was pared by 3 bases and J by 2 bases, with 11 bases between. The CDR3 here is CASSETGSTYNEQFF. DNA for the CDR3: TGTGCCAGCAGTGAAACTGGCTCCACCTACAATGAGCAGTTCTTC.

Written as DNA, the CDR3 is TGTGCCAGCAGCGTAGCTCAGGGTACCATCGAGCAGTACTTC. It codes for CASSVAQGTIEQYF. V gene TRBV9 combines with J gene TRBJ2-7; tentatively, D is TRBD1 (5 bases). The germline V gene has CDR1 SGDLS and CDR2 YYNGEE. V dropped 0 bases and J dropped 6 bases, with 13 bases sitting between them. CDR3 size: 14 residues.

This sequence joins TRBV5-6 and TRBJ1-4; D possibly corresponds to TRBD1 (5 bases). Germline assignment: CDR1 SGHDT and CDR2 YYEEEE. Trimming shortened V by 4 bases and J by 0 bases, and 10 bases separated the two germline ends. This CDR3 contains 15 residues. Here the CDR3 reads CASSPQTATNEKLFF. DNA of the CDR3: TGTGCCAGCAGCCCACAGACAGCAACTAATGAAAAACTGTTTTTT.

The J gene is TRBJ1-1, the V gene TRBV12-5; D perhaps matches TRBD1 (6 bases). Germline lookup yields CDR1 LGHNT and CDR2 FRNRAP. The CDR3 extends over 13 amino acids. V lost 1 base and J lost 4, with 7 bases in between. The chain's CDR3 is CASGLGGGTEAFF. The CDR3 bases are TGTGCTAGTGGTTTGGGAGGGGGCACTGAAGCTTTCTTT.

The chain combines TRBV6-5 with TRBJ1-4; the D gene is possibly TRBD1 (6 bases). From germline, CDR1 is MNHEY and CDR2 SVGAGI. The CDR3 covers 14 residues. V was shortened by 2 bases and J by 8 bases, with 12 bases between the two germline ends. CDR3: CASSYDAGAEKLFF. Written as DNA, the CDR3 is TGTGCCAGCAGTTACGATGCAGGGGCGGAAAAACTGTTTTTT.

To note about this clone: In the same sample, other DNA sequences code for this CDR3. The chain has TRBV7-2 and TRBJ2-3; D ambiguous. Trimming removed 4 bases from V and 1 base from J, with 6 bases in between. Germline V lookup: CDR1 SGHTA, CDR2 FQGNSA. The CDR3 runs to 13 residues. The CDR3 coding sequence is TGTGCCAGCAGCTACGGGCGCACAGATACGCAGTATTTT. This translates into CASSYGRTDTQYF.

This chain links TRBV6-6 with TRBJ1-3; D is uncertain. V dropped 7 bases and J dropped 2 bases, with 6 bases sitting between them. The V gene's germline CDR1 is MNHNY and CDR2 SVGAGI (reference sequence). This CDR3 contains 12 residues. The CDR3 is CASKDTGNTIYF. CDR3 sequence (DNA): TGTGCCAGCAAAGACACTGGAAACACCATATATTTT.

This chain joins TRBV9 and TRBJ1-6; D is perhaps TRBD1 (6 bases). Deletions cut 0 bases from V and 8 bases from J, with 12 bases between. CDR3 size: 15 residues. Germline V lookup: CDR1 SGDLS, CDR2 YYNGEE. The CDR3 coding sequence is TGTGCCAGCAGCGTAGGTTGGGGGGCAGATTCACCCCTCCACTTT. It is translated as CASSVGWGADSPLHF.